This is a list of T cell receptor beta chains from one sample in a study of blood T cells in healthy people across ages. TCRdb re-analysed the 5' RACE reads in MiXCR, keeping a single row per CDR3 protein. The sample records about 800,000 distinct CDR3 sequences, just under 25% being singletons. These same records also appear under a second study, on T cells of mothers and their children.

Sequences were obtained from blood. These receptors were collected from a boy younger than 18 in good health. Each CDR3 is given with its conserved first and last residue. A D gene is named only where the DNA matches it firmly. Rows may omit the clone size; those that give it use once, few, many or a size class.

CDR3 DNA: TGCAGCGTTGGGGTACAGGGGTACTCCTACGAGCAGTACTTC; CDR3 protein: CSVGVQGYSYEQYF; J gene: TRBJ2-7; D gene: TRBD1; V gene: TRBV29-1; clone size: .
CDR3 DNA: TGTGCCAGCAGCGCCTCAACAGGGGGCGATAACATTCAGTACTTC; CDR3 protein: CASSASTGGDNIQYF; J gene: TRBJ2-4; D gene: TRBD1; V gene: TRBV9; clone size: .
CDR3 DNA: TGTGCCAGCAGCTGGGGGCTGTACCAAGAGACCCAGTACTTC; CDR3 protein: CASSWGLYQETQYF; J gene: TRBJ2-5; D gene: .; V gene: TRBV7-2; clone size: .
CDR3 DNA: TGTGCCAGCAGCTTAAGAGCTGGGGGGGGTACTAGCGGGAGGCCCGACTACGAGCAGTACTTC; CDR3 protein: CASSLRAGGGTSGRPDYEQYF; J gene: TRBJ2-7; D gene: TRBD2; V gene: TRBV7-8; clone size: once
CDR3 DNA: TGTGCCAGCAGTTACTCGACTAGCGGGGGGCCCAGTTCTTACCAAGAGACCCAGTACTTC; CDR3 protein: CASSYSTSGGPSSYQETQYF; J gene: TRBJ2-5; D gene: TRBD2; V gene: TRBV6-2/TRBV6-3; clone size: .
CDR3 DNA: TGCAGTGCTACCTACCCAACGGGGTTCCAAGAGACCCAGTACTTC; CDR3 protein: CSATYPTGFQETQYF; J gene: TRBJ2-5; D gene: .; V gene: TRBV20-1; clone size: few
CDR3 DNA: TGCAGTCCGGTGGGGAACACCGGGGAGCTGTTTTTT; CDR3 protein: CSPVGNTGELFF; J gene: TRBJ2-2; D gene: .; V gene: TRBV20-1; clone size: .
CDR3 DNA: TGTGCCAGCAGCTTAAAACAGGGAAGGGAGACCCAGTACTTC; CDR3 protein: CASSLKQGRETQYF; J gene: TRBJ2-5; D gene: .; V gene: TRBV7-9; clone size: .
CDR3 DNA: TGTGCCAGCAGTGCAATCTGGCTCCCTCTAGGCTCCTACAATGAGCAGTTCTTC; CDR3 protein: CASSAIWLPLGSYNEQFF; J gene: TRBJ2-1; D gene: .; V gene: TRBV28; clone size: .
CDR3 DNA: TGCAGTGCTAGAAATCGGCAAGAGACCCAGTACTTC; CDR3 protein: CSARNRQETQYF; J gene: TRBJ2-5; D gene: .; V gene: TRBV20-1; clone size: .
CDR3 DNA: TGCAGTGCTAGACGGGGGGATCTCTACGAGCAGTACTTC; CDR3 protein: CSARRGDLYEQYF; J gene: TRBJ2-7; D gene: TRBD2; V gene: TRBV20-1; clone size: few
CDR3 DNA: TGTGCCAGCAGCCGTCGGAGTGCAGGGGGAGATACGCAGTATTTT; CDR3 protein: CASSRRSAGGDTQYF; J gene: TRBJ2-3; D gene: TRBD1; V gene: TRBV3-1; clone size: .
CDR3 DNA: TGTGCCAGCAGTTTCGTGGACAGGGTAGCCAATGAGCAGTTCTTC; CDR3 protein: CASSFVDRVANEQFF; J gene: TRBJ2-1; D gene: TRBD1; V gene: TRBV12-3/TRBV12-4; clone size: few
CDR3 DNA: TGTGCCAGCAGCTTAAGCTACCTCAGGAGTGAGCAGTTCTTC; CDR3 protein: CASSLSYLRSEQFF; J gene: TRBJ2-1; D gene: .; V gene: TRBV7-9; clone size: .
CDR3 DNA: TGTGCCAGCAGCACGGAGCCAGACTATGGCTACACCTTC; CDR3 protein: CASSTEPDYGYTF; J gene: TRBJ1-2; D gene: .; V gene: TRBV7-3; clone size: .
CDR3 DNA: TGTGCCAGCAGCTCTAGACTAGCGGGGGGGCCTGAGACCCAGTACTTC; CDR3 protein: CASSSRLAGGPETQYF; J gene: TRBJ2-5; D gene: TRBD2; V gene: TRBV9; clone size: .
CDR3 DNA: TGTGCCAGCAGTCATCCAACAGGGGACAGATCCAAAAACATTCAGTACTTC; CDR3 protein: CASSHPTGDRSKNIQYF; J gene: TRBJ2-4; D gene: TRBD1; V gene: TRBV6-1; clone size: few
CDR3 DNA: TGCGCCAGCAGCCAAGAGAGTTTGCAGGGAGAGAACACTGAAGCTTTCTTT; CDR3 protein: CASSQESLQGENTEAFF; J gene: TRBJ1-1; D gene: .; V gene: TRBV4-3; clone size: few
CDR3 DNA: TGTGCCAGCAGGGCCCCGGGGCGCGGTGAGCAGTTCTTC; CDR3 protein: CASRAPGRGEQFF; J gene: TRBJ2-1; D gene: .; V gene: TRBV2; clone size: .
CDR3 DNA: TGTGCCAGCACCGAAAAATCCTCCGGGGCCAACGTCCTGACTTTC; CDR3 protein: CASTEKSSGANVLTF; J gene: TRBJ2-6; D gene: .; V gene: TRBV12-3/TRBV12-4; clone size: few
CDR3 DNA: TGTGCCAGCAGCGATGTAGGCAGGTTCTCCTACGAGCAGTACTTC; CDR3 protein: CASSDVGRFSYEQYF; J gene: TRBJ2-7; D gene: .; V gene: TRBV7-2; clone size: few
CDR3 DNA: TGTGCCAGCTCAACTCACAGGGAAGGCGAGCAGTACTTC; CDR3 protein: CASSTHREGEQYF; J gene: TRBJ2-7; D gene: .; V gene: TRBV18; clone size: few
CDR3 DNA: TGTGCCAGCAGCGACACAGGTGGTGAGCAGTTCTTC; CDR3 protein: CASSDTGGEQFF; J gene: TRBJ2-1; D gene: .; V gene: TRBV25-1; clone size: .
CDR3 DNA: TGTGCCATCAGTGAATTCCGGACAACGTACAATGAGCAGCTCTTC; CDR3 protein: CAISEFRTTYNEQLF; J gene: TRBJ2-5; D gene: .; V gene: TRBV10-3; clone size: .
CDR3 DNA: TGTGCCAGCAGTGAATATAAGGGGCCGCATTCACCCCTCCACTTT; CDR3 protein: CASSEYKGPHSPLHF; J gene: TRBJ1-6; D gene: .; V gene: TRBV25-1; clone size: few
CDR3 DNA: TGTGCCAGCAGCCCGAGACTAGAAAAGACCCAGTACTTC; CDR3 protein: CASSPRLEKTQYF; J gene: TRBJ2-5; D gene: .; V gene: TRBV7-2; clone size: many
CDR3 DNA: TGCGCCAGCAGCTTCAGCACGGGGCGGCTCGAGCAGTACTTC; CDR3 protein: CASSFSTGRLEQYF; J gene: TRBJ2-7; D gene: .; V gene: TRBV5-1; clone size: .
CDR3 DNA: TGTGCCAGCAGCCGCGACATGGCTGGGGCCAACGTCCTGACTTTC; CDR3 protein: CASSRDMAGANVLTF; J gene: TRBJ2-6; D gene: .; V gene: TRBV6-5; clone size: .
CDR3 DNA: TGTGCCAGCAACGAGGCAGGGACGAACACTGAAGCTTTCTTT; CDR3 protein: CASNEAGTNTEAFF; J gene: TRBJ1-1; D gene: .; V gene: TRBV7-9; clone size: few
CDR3 DNA: TGTGCCATCAGTGGTGGGGCCAACGTCCTGACTTTC; CDR3 protein: CAISGGANVLTF; J gene: TRBJ2-6; D gene: .; V gene: TRBV10-3; clone size: .
CDR3 DNA: TGTGCCAGCAGCCAGACCAGGGCCGAGACCCAGTACTTC; CDR3 protein: CASSQTRAETQYF; J gene: TRBJ2-5; D gene: .; V gene: TRBV3-1; clone size: .
CDR3 DNA: TGCAGTGCTAGTCCCAGAAGCTCCTACAATGAGCAGTTCTTC; CDR3 protein: CSASPRSSYNEQFF; J gene: TRBJ2-1; D gene: .; V gene: TRBV20-1; clone size: .
CDR3 DNA: TGCGCCAGCAGCTTCGGGGGGACCCAAGAGACCCAGTACTTC; CDR3 protein: CASSFGGTQETQYF; J gene: TRBJ2-5; D gene: TRBD2; V gene: TRBV5-1; clone size: few
CDR3 DNA: TGTGCCAGCAGCTTAGTCGGATCGGTAACTGCAGATACGCAGTATTTT; CDR3 protein: CASSLVGSVTADTQYF; J gene: TRBJ2-3; D gene: .; V gene: TRBV7-2; clone size: .
CDR3 DNA: TGTGCCAGCAGTTGGGGGGGGGTCTTCAATGAGCAGTTCTTC; CDR3 protein: CASSWGGVFNEQFF; J gene: TRBJ2-1; D gene: TRBD2; V gene: TRBV12-3/TRBV12-4; clone size: .
CDR3 DNA: TGCAGTGCCACGACTAGCGGGGGCCAGCAGTTCTTC; CDR3 protein: CSATTSGGQQFF; J gene: TRBJ2-1; D gene: TRBD2; V gene: TRBV20-1; clone size: .
CDR3 DNA: TGTGCCAGCCGGGGCGCGCACGACTATGGCTACACCTTC; CDR3 protein: CASRGAHDYGYTF; J gene: TRBJ1-2; D gene: .; V gene: TRBV12-3/TRBV12-4; clone size: few
CDR3 DNA: TGTGCCAGCAGCGCGACTGCAGAGACCCAGTACTTC; CDR3 protein: CASSATAETQYF; J gene: TRBJ2-5; D gene: .; V gene: TRBV9; clone size: few
CDR3 DNA: TGTGCCAGCAGCTACGACGCGGGGAGGCGGGGCGCTAATGAAAAACTGTTTTTT; CDR3 protein: CASSYDAGRRGANEKLFF; J gene: TRBJ1-4; D gene: .; V gene: TRBV7-9; clone size: .
CDR3 DNA: TGTGCCAGCAGTTCTCAACTAGAAGAGACCCAGTACTTC; CDR3 protein: CASSSQLEETQYF; J gene: TRBJ2-5; D gene: .; V gene: TRBV7-9; clone size: few